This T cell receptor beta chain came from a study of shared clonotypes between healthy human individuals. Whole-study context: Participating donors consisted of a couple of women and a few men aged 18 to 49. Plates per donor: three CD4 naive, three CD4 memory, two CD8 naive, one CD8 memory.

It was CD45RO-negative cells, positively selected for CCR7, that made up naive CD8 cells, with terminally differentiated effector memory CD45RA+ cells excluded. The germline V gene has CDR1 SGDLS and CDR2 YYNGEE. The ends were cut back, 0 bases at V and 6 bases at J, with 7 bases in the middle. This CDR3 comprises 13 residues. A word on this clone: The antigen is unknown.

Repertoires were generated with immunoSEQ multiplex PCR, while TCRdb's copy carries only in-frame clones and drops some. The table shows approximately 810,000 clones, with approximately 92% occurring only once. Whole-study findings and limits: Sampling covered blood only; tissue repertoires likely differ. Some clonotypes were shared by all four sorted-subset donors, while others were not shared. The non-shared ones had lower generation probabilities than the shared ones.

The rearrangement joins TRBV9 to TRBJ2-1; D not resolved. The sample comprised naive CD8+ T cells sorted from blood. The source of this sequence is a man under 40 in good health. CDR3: CASSVDSRNEQFF. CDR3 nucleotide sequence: TGTGCCAGCAGCGTAGACTCGCGCAATGAGCAGTTCTTC.